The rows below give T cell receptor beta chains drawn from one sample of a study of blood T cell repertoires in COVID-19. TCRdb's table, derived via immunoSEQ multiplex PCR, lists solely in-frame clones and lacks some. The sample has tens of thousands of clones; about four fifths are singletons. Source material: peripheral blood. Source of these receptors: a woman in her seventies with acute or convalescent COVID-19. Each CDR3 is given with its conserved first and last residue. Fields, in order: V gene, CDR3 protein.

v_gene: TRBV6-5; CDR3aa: CASRYGGGTGELFF
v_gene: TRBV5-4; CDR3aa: CASSRDSTGELFF
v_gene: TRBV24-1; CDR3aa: CATSDFRGGTETQYF
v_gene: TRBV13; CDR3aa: CASSLSGTGMTAQHF
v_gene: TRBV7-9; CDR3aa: CASSSQADYGYTF
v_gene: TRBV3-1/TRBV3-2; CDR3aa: CASSQDLQAPHYGYTF
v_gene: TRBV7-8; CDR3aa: CASSLSPWTSGLVETQYF
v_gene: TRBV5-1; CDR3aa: CASSLRPQGLSTGELFF
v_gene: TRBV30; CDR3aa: CAWTRRGNDQPQHF
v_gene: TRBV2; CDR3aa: CASSEGHQKTQYF
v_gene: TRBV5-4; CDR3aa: CASSPAGQTDEQFF
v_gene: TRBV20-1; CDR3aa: CSGEEDTEAFF
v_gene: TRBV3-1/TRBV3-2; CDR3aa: CASSQGNSPYSYNEQFF
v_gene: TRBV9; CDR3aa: CASSVRTSGGVNEQFF
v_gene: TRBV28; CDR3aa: CASRSGTGYEQYF
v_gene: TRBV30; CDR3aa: CAWSPRGDRPNEKLFF
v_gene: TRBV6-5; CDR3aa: CASRDRPRSNQPQHF
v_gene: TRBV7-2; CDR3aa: CASSLQTGGDYGYTF
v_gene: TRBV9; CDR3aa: CASSVEGTGVSTDTQYF
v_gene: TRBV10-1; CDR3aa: CASSEDTSYGYTF
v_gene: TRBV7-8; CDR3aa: CATGGVEAGANVLTF
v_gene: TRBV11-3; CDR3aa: CASSGTGNQPQHF
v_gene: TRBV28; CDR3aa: CASSTTGLGLDEQYF
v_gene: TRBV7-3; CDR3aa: CASSLTGDGYYEQYF
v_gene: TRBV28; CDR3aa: CATGGNGNQPQHF
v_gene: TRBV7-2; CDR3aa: CASSDRAFETQYF
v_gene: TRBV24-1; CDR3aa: CATSDRLAGTHQETQYF
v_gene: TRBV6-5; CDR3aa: CATRGAPEQYF
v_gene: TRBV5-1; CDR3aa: CASSQLPGGAGANEKLFF
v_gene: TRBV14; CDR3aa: CASSLTGYGQPQHF
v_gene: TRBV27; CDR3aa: CASSLILTSMNTEAFF
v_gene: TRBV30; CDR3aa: CAWRKGGQGAWEAFF
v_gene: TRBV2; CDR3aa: CASNRLAENTDTQYF
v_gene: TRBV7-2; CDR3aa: CASSNRQGANGYTF
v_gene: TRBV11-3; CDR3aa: CASSKQGMDYGYTF
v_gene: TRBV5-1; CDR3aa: CASSLLSDSYGYTF
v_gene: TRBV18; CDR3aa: CASSNQEFSPLHF
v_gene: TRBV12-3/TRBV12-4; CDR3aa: CASRTTGHLAQYF
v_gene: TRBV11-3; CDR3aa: CASSPERAGEQFF
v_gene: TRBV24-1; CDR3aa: CATSDSGQGGDNSPLHF
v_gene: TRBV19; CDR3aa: CASSMLAAGNTIYF
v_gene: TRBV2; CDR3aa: CATRRGLADNEQFF
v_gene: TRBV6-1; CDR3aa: CASSETIEYGYTF
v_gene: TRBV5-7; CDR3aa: CASSPGTGGLVTEAFF
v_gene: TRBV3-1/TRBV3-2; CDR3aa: CASSQQSGNQPQHF
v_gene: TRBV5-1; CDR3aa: CASSRDRGDGYTF
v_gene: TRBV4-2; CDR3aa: CASSQEGPGGGVGSEAFF
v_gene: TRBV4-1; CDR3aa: CASSQDVRQANTNTGELFF
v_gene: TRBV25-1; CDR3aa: CASSGRQVRLGFPYEQYF
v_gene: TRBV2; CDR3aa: CASSREVNEKLFF
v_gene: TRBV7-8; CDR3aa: CASSSLGGEQQETQYF
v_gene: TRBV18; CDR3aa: CASSPFGQGGVYEQYF
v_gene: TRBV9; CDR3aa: CASSVVEGGEQFF
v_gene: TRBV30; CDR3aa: CAWSLEALTEAFF
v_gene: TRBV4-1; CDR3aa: CASSQDGQFGNQPQHF
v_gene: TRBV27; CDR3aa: CASSFGTGTPYEQYF
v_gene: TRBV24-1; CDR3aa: CATSDSTGQETQYF